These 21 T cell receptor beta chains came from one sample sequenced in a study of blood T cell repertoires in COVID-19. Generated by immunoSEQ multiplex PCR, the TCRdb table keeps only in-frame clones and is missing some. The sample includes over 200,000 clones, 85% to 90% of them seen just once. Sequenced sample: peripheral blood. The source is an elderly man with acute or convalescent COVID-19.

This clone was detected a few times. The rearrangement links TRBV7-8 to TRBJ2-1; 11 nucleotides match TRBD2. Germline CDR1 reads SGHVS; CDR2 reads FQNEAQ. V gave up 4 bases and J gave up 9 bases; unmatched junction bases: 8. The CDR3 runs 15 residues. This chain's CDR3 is CASSSTGTSGVEQFF. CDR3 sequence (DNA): TGTGCCAGCAGCTCCACCGGGACTAGCGGCGTTGAGCAGTTCTTC. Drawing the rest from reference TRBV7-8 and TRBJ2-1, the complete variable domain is GAGVSQSPRYKVAKRGQDVALRCDPISGHVSLFWYQQALGQGPEFLTYFQNEAQLDKSGLPSDRFFAERPEGSVSTLKIQRTQQEDSAVYLCASSSTGTSGVEQFFGPGTRLTVL.

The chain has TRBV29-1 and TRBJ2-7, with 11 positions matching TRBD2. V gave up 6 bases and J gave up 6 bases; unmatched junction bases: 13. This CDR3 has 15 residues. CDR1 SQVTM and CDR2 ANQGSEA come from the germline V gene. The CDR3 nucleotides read TGCAGCGTGGGGGGGGGAACTAGCGGGAGCAGCGAGCAGTACTTC. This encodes CSVGGGTSGSSEQYF.

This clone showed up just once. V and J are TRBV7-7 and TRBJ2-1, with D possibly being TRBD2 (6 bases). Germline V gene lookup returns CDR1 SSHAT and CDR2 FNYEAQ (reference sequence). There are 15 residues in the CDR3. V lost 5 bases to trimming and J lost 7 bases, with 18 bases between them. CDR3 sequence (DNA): TGTGCCAGCAGCCTGACACCGGGACTTTCAAATGAGCAGTTCTTC. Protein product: CASSLTPGLSNEQFF.

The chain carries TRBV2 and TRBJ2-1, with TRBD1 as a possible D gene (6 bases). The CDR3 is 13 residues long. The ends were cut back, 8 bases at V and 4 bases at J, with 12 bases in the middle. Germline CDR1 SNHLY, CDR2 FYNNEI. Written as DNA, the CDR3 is TGTGCCAGCCCGTCCGGGACATACAATGAGCAGTTCTTC. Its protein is CASPSGTYNEQFF.

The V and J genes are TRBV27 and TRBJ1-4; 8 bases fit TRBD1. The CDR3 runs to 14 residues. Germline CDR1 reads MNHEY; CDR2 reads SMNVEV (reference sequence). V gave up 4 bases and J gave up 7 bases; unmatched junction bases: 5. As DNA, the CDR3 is TGTGCCAGCAGTTCAGACAGGGGTCCTGAAAAACTGTTTTTT. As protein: CASSSDRGPEKLFF. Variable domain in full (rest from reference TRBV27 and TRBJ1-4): EAQVTQNPRYLITVTGKKLTVTCSQNMNHEYMSWYRQDPGLGLRQIYYSMNVEVTDKGDVPEGYKVSRKEKRNFPLILESPSPNQTSLYFCASSSDRGPEKLFFGSGTQLSVL.

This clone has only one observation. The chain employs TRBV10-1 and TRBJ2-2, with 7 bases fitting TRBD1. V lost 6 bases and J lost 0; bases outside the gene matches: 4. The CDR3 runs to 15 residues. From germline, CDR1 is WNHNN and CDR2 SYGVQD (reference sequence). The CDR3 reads CASSRGQPNTGELFF. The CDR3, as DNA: TGCGCCAGCAGCCGGGGACAGCCGAACACCGGGGAGCTGTTTTTT.

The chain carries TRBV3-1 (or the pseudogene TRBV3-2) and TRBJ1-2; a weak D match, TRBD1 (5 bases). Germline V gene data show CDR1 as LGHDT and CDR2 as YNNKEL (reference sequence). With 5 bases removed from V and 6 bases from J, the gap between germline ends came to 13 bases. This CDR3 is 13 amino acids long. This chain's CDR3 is CASSGSGVDGYTF. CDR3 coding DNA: TGTGCCAGCAGCGGGTCGGGGGTGGATGGCTACACCTTC.

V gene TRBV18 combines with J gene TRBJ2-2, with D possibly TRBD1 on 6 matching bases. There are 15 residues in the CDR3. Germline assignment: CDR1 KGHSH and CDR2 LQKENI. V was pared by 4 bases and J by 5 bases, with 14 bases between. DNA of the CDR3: TGTGCCAGCTCACTGGCAGGGGAAAAAACCGGGGAGCTGTTTTTT. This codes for CASSLAGEKTGELFF. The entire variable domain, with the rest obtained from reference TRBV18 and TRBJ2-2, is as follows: NAGVMQNPRHLVRRRGQEARLRCSPMKGHSHVYWYRQLPEEGLKFMVYLQKENIIDESGMPKERFSAEFPKEGPSILRIQQVVRGDSAAYFCASSLAGEKTGELFFGEGSRLTVL.

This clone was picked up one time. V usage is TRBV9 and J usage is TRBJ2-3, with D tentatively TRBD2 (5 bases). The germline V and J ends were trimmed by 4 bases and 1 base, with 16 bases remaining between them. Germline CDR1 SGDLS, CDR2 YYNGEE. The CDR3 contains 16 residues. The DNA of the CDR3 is TGTGCCAGCAGCCCTGGACTCTTAGGAGGCACAGATACGCAGTATTTT. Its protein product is CASSPGLLGGTDTQYF.

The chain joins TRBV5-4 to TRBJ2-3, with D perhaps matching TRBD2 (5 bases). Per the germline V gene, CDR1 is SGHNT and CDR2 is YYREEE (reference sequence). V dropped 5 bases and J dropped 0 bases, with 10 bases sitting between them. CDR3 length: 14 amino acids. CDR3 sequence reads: CASSPTGSTDTQYF. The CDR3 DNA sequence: TGTGCCAGCAGTCCTACGGGAAGCACAGATACGCAGTATTTT.

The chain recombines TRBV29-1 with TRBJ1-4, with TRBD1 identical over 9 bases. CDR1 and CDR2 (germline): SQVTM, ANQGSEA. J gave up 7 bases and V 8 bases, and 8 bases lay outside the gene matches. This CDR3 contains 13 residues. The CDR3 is CSLRQGESEKLFF. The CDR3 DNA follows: TGCAGCTTAAGACAGGGGGAGAGTGAAAAACTGTTTTTT.

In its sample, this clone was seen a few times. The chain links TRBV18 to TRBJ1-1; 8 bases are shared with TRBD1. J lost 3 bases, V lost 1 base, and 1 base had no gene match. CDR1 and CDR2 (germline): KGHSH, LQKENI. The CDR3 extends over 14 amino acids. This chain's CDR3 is CASSPQDRDTEAFF. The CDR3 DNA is TGTGCCAGCTCACCACAGGACAGGGACACTGAAGCTTTCTTT.

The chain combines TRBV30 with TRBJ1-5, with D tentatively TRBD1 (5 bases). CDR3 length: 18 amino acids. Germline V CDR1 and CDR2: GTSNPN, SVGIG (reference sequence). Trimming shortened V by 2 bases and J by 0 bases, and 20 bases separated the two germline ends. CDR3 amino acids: CAWSTGGPSLYSNQPQHF. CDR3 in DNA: TGTGCCTGGAGTACGGGGGGACCGAGCCTTTATAGCAATCAGCCCCAGCATTTT.

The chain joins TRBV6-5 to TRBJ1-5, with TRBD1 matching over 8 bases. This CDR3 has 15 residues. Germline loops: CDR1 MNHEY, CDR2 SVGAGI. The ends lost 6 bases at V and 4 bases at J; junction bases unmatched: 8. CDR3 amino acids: CASSLRTGGNQPQHF. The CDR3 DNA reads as TGTGCCAGCAGCCTTAGAACAGGGGGGAATCAGCCCCAGCATTTT.

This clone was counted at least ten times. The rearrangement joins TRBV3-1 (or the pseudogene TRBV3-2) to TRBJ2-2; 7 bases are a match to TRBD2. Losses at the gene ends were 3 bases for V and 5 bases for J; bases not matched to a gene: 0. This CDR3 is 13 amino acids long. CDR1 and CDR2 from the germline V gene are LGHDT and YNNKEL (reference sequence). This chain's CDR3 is CASSHSGTGELFF. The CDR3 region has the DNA TGTGCCAGCAGCCATAGCGGGACCGGGGAGCTGTTTTTT.

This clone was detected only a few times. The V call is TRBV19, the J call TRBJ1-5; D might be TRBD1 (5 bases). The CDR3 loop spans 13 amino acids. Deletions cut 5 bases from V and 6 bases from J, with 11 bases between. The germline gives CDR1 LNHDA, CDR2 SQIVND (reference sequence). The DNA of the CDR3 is TGTGCCAGTAGTTCAGGGCATTTTCAGCCCCAGCATTTT. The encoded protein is CASSSGHFQPQHF.

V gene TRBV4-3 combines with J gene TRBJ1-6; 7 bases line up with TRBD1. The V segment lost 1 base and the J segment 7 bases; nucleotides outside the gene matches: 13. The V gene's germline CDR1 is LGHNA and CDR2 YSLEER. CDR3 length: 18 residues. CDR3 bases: TGCGCCAGCAGCCAAGTTCCGGATCGGACAGGTCGAAATTCACCCCTCCACTTT. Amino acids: CASSQVPDRTGRNSPLHF.

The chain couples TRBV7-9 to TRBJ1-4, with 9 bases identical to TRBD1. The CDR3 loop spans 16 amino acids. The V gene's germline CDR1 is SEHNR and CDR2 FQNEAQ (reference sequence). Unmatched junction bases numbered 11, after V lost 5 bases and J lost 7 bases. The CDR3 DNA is TGTGCCAGCAGCGCACAGGGGGCGCGGTTGGCTGAAAAACTGTTTTTT. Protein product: CASSAQGARLAEKLFF.

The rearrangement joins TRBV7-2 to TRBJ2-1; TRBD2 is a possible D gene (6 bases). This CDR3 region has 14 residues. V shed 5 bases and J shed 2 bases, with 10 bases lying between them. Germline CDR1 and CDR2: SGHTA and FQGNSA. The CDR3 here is CASSPRRAYNEQFF. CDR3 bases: TGTGCCAGCAGCCCCCGGAGGGCCTACAATGAGCAGTTCTTC.

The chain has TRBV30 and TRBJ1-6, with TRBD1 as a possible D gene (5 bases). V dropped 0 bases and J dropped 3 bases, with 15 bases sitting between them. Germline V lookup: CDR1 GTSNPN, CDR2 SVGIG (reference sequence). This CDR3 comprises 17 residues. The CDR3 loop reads CAWSVPWGGNYNSPLHF. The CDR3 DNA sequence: TGTGCCTGGAGTGTACCGTGGGGGGGAAACTATAATTCACCCCTCCACTTT.

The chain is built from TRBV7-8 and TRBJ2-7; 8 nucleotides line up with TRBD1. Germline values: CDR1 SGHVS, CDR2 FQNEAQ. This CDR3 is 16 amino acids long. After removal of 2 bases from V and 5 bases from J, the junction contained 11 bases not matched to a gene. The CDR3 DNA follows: TGTGCCAGCAGCTTAACTTGGGCAGGGGGCATTAACGAGCAGTACTTC. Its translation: CASSLTWAGGINEQYF.